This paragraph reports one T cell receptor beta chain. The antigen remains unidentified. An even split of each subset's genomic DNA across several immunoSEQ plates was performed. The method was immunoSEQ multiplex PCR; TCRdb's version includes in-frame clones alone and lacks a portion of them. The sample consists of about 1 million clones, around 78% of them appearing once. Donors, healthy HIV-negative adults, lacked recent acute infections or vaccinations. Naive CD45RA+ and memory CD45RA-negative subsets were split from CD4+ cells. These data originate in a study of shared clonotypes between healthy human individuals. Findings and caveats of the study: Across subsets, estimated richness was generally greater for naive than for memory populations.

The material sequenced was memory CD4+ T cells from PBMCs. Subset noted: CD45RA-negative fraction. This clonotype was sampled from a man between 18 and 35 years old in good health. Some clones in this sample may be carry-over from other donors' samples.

The CDR3 DNA sequence: TGCGCCAGCAGCTTGGGGGGGACAGCCCTCTACGAGCAGTACTTC. It is translated as CASSLGGTALYEQYF. This chain uses TRBV5-1 with TRBJ2-7; TRBD1 agrees at 7 bases. Germline CDR1 reads SGHRS; CDR2 reads YFSETQ. Trimming at V came to 0 bases and at J to 3 bases, leaving 6 bases not matched to a gene. The CDR3 is 15 residues long.